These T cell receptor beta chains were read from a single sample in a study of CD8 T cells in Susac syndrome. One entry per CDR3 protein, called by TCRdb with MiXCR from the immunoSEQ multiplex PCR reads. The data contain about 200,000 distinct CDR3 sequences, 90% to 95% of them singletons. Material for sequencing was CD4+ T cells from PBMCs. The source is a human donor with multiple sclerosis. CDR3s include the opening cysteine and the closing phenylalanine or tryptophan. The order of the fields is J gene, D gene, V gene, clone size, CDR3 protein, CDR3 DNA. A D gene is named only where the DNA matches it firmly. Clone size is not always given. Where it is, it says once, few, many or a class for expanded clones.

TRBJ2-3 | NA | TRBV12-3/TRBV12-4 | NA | CASSFKGGADTQYF | TGTGCCAGCAGTTTCAAAGGGGGTGCGGATACGCAGTATTTT
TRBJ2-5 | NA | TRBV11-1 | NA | CASAQEGTQYF | TGTGCCAGCGCGCAGGAGGGGACCCAGTACTTC
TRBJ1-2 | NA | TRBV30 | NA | CAWSPSYSGGYTF | TGTGCCTGGAGTCCCTCCTACAGTGGCGGCTACACCTTC
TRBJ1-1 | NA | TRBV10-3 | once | CAISGVRWDTEAFF | TGTGCCATCAGTGGCGTCAGGTGGGACACTGAAGCTTTCTTT
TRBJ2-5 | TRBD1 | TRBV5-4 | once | CASSFASGTEQETQYF | TGTGCCAGCAGCTTCGCCTCCGGGACAGAGCAAGAGACCCAGTACTTC
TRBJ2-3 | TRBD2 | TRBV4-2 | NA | CASSPRASGFTDTQYF | TGTGCCAGCAGCCCCCGGGCTAGCGGGTTCACAGATACGCAGTATTTT
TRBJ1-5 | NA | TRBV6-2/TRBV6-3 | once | CATLFSGVGPPQHF | TGTGCCACCCTATTTTCAGGGGTTGGGCCGCCCCAGCATTTT
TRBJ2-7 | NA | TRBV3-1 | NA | CASSQAASSYEQYF | TGTGCCAGCAGCCAAGCAGCAAGCTCCTACGAGCAGTACTTC
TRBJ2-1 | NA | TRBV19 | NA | CASKLNNEQFF | TGTGCCAGTAAGTTAAACAATGAGCAGTTCTTC
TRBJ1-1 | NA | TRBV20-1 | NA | CSASIGGGIEAFF | TGCAGTGCTTCGATAGGCGGCGGAATTGAAGCTTTCTTT
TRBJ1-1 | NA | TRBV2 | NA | CASSEMQVEAFF | TGTGCCAGCAGTGAAATGCAGGTTGAAGCTTTCTTT
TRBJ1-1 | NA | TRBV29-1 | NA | CSVSKQGTEAFF | TGCAGCGTCTCTAAACAGGGCACTGAAGCTTTCTTT
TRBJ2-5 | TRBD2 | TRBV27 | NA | CASRRASGQETQYF | TGTGCCAGCAGGAGGGCTAGCGGACAAGAGACCCAGTACTTC
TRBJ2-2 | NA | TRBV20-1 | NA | CSVRGKNTGELFF | TGCAGCGTCAGAGGGAAGAACACCGGGGAGCTGTTTTTT
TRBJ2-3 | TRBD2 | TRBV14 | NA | CASSPWTSGWTDTQYF | TGTGCCAGCAGCCCGTGGACTAGCGGGTGGACAGATACGCAGTATTTT
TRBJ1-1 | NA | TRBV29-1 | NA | CSVWAGDTEAFF | TGCAGCGTTTGGGCCGGGGACACTGAAGCTTTCTTT
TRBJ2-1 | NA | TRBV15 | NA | CATSGASDLNEQFF | TGTGCCACCAGCGGAGCTAGCGATCTAAATGAGCAGTTCTTC
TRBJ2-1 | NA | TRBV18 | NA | CASSPPENNEQFF | TGTGCCAGCTCACCTCCGGAAAACAATGAGCAGTTCTTC
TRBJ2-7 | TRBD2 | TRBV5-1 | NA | CASSLKGREGVEYF | TGCGCCAGCAGCTTGAAGGGACGGGAGGGAGTTGAGTACTTC
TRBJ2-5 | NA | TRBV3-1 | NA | CASSQGTPTRRGETQYF | TGTGCCAGCAGCCAAGGTACTCCGACGAGGCGAGGGGAGACCCAGTACTTC
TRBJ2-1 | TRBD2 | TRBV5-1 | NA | CASSLRLAGGHEQFF | TGCGCCAGCAGCTTAAGACTAGCGGGAGGGCATGAGCAGTTCTTC
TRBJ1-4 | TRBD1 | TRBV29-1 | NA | CSVDLPGQGLKKLFF | TGCAGCGTTGACTTGCCGGGACAGGGGCTCAAAAAACTGTTTTTT
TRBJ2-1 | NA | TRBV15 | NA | CATSREQRSDEQFF | TGTGCCACCAGCAGAGAACAGCGTAGCGATGAGCAGTTCTTC
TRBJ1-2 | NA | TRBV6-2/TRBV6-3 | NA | CASSPTGMIYGYTF | TGTGCCAGCAGTCCCACAGGGATGATTTATGGCTACACCTTC